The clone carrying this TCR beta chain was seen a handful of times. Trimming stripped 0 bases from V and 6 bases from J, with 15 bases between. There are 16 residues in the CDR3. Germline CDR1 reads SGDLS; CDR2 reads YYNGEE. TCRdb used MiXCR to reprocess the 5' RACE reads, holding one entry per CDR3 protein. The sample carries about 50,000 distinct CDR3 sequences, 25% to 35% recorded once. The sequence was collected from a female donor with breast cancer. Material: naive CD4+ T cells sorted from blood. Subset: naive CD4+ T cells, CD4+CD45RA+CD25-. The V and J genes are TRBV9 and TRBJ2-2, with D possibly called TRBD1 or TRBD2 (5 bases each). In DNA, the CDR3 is TGTGCCAGCAGCGTAGTCGGGACGGGGCGCCCCGGGGAGCTGTTTTTT. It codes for CASSVVGTGRPGELFF.